A selection of T cell receptor beta chains follows, all from one sample in a study of shared clonotypes between healthy human individuals. The data were produced by immunoSEQ multiplex PCR, yet TCRdb's version contains in-frame clones alone and is incomplete. The sample has more than 2 million clones, 85% to 95% seen once. The sample was naive CD8+ T cells from PBMCs. The receptors derive from a man aged 18 to 30 in good health. Some clones in this sample may be carry-over from other donors' samples. The CDR3 runs from the conserved cysteine through the conserved F or W. D genes are given only for firm matches. For some rows the clone size is stated as once, few or many, or as a class when expanded; others skip it.

V: TRBV13
J: TRBJ2-7
size: NA
D: TRBD1
CDR3: CASSLTGSYEQYF
DNA: TGTGCCAGCAGCTTGACAGGGTCCTACGAGCAGTACTTC

V: TRBV5-1
J: TRBJ2-1
size: NA
D: NA
CDR3: CASSLDTIGRLSYNEQFF
DNA: TGCGCCAGCAGCTTGGACACCATAGGGCGGCTTTCCTACAATGAGCAGTTCTTC

V: TRBV6-6
J: TRBJ1-2
size: NA
D: NA
CDR3: CASTLGDGYTF
DNA: TGTGCCAGCACCCTGGGGGATGGCTACACCTTC

V: TRBV5-1
J: TRBJ1-3
size: NA
D: NA
CDR3: CASSTDRTSGNTIYF
DNA: TGCGCCAGCAGCACCGACAGGACCTCTGGAAACACCATATATTTT

V: TRBV4-1
J: TRBJ2-1
size: NA
D: TRBD1
CDR3: CASSHQGANEQFF
DNA: TGCGCCAGCAGCCACCAGGGGGCGAATGAGCAGTTCTTC

V: TRBV6-5
J: TRBJ2-7
size: NA
D: TRBD1
CDR3: CASSYGSAGGIYEQYF
DNA: TGTGCCAGCAGTTACGGGTCGGCAGGGGGTATCTACGAGCAGTACTTC

V: TRBV23-1
J: TRBJ1-4
size: NA
D: NA
CDR3: CASSQREGYENEKLFF
DNA: TGCGCCAGCAGTCAACGTGAGGGCTACGAAAATGAAAAACTGTTTTTT

V: TRBV29-1
J: TRBJ2-1
size: once
D: NA
CDR3: CSGGVPRYEQFF
DNA: TGCAGCGGGGGGGTCCCCAGGTATGAGCAGTTCTTC

V: TRBV6-5
J: TRBJ2-5
size: NA
D: NA
CDR3: CASSPFLGETQYF
DNA: TGTGCCAGCAGTCCATTCCTTGGGGAGACCCAGTACTTC

V: TRBV7-9
J: TRBJ2-7
size: NA
D: NA
CDR3: CASSHYGTEETPYEQYF
DNA: TGTGCCAGCAGCCATTACGGGACTGAAGAGACCCCCTACGAGCAGTACTTC

V: TRBV12-5
J: TRBJ2-3
size: NA
D: NA
CDR3: CASGQDNTDTQYF
DNA: TGTGCTAGTGGCCAGGACAACACAGATACGCAGTATTTT

V: TRBV9
J: TRBJ2-2
size: NA
D: TRBD2
CDR3: CASSVPAGANTGELFF
DNA: TGTGCCAGCAGCGTCCCAGCGGGGGCGAACACCGGGGAGCTGTTTTTT

V: TRBV13
J: TRBJ2-1
size: NA
D: TRBD2
CDR3: CASSPWGGSYNEQFF
DNA: TGTGCCAGCAGCCCCTGGGGGGGTTCCTACAATGAGCAGTTCTTC

V: TRBV28
J: TRBJ1-1
size: once
D: NA
CDR3: CASSFGLNTEAFF
DNA: TGTGCCAGCAGTTTTGGTCTGAACACTGAAGCTTTCTTT

V: TRBV4-1
J: TRBJ2-7
size: NA
D: TRBD2
CDR3: CASSQGIKTSYYEQYF
DNA: TGCGCCAGCAGCCAAGGGATAAAGACTAGCTACTACGAGCAGTACTTC

V: TRBV29-1
J: TRBJ2-1
size: NA
D: TRBD2
CDR3: CSVLAGVYPNEQFF
DNA: TGCAGCGTGCTAGCGGGAGTTTACCCCAATGAGCAGTTCTTC

V: TRBV9
J: TRBJ2-3
size: NA
D: TRBD2
CDR3: CASSSLGGLAGAVGTDTQYF
DNA: TGTGCCAGCAGCTCTCTGGGGGGACTAGCGGGAGCGGTGGGCACAGATACGCAGTATTTT

V: TRBV27
J: TRBJ2-5
size: NA
D: NA
CDR3: CASSLIGLGQTQYF
DNA: TGTGCCAGCAGTTTAATAGGCCTCGGGCAGACCCAGTACTTC

V: TRBV7-8
J: TRBJ1-2
size: NA
D: TRBD1
CDR3: CASSLGPEGAYNYGYTF
DNA: TGTGCCAGCAGCTTGGGGCCTGAGGGGGCATATAACTATGGCTACACCTTC

V: TRBV12-2
J: TRBJ2-6
size: NA
D: NA
CDR3: CASRLVEGCSGANVLTF
DNA: TGTGCAAGTCGCTTAGTCGAGGGGTGCTCTGGGGCCAACGTCCTGACTTTC

V: TRBV5-4
J: TRBJ1-1
size: NA
D: NA
CDR3: CASSFGTEAFF
DNA: TGTGCCAGCAGCTTCGGCACTGAAGCTTTCTTT

V: TRBV18
J: TRBJ2-7
size: NA
D: TRBD1
CDR3: CASSSGQGADEQYF
DNA: TGTGCCAGCTCATCAGGACAGGGCGCCGACGAGCAGTACTTC

V: TRBV6-5
J: TRBJ2-1
size: NA
D: TRBD1
CDR3: CASSQDRNNEQFF
DNA: TGTGCCAGCAGCCAGGACAGGAACAATGAGCAGTTCTTC

V: TRBV29-1
J: TRBJ2-5
size: NA
D: NA
CDR3: CSVEGGLKTQYF
DNA: TGCAGCGTTGAAGGGGGGCTAAAGACCCAGTACTTC

V: TRBV7-6
J: TRBJ2-3
size: NA
D: TRBD1
CDR3: CASSLDRVGDTQYF
DNA: TGTGCCAGCAGCTTGGACAGGGTGGGTGATACGCAGTATTTT

V: TRBV10-2
J: TRBJ1-5
size: NA
D: TRBD1
CDR3: CASSARGNQPQHF
DNA: TGCGCCAGCAGTGCCAGGGGGAATCAGCCCCAGCATTTT

V: TRBV4-2
J: TRBJ2-1
size: NA
D: TRBD2
CDR3: CASSQGLAGGYYNEQFF
DNA: TGTGCCAGCAGCCAAGGACTAGCGGGAGGGTATTACAATGAGCAGTTCTTC

V: TRBV15
J: TRBJ1-4
size: NA
D: TRBD1
CDR3: CATSTIYGQGKTNEKLFF
DNA: TGTGCCACCAGCACCATTTACGGACAGGGGAAAACTAATGAAAAACTGTTTTTT

V: TRBV9
J: TRBJ1-2
size: NA
D: NA
CDR3: CASSAPSGGQGYGYTF
DNA: TGTGCCAGCAGCGCACCCTCGGGGGGCCAAGGGTATGGCTACACCTTC

V: TRBV28
J: TRBJ2-1
size: NA
D: NA
CDR3: CASSFWRERQDEQFF
DNA: TGTGCCAGCAGTTTTTGGAGGGAGCGGCAGGATGAGCAGTTCTTC

V: TRBV27
J: TRBJ1-2
size: NA
D: TRBD1
CDR3: CASSLQGAGNYGYTF
DNA: TGTGCCAGCAGCCTACAGGGGGCAGGGAACTATGGCTACACCTTC

V: TRBV19
J: TRBJ2-4
size: NA
D: TRBD1
CDR3: CASSTPRDRAAKNIQYF
DNA: TGTGCCAGTAGTACCCCCCGGGACAGAGCAGCCAAAAACATTCAGTACTTC

V: TRBV19
J: TRBJ2-7
size: NA
D: NA
CDR3: CASSPGHTLSEQYF
DNA: TGTGCCAGTAGTCCGGGACACACTCTCAGCGAGCAGTACTTC

V: TRBV4-1
J: TRBJ2-1
size: NA
D: TRBD2
CDR3: CASSHTTSGYNEQFF
DNA: TGCGCCAGCAGCCATACGACTAGCGGCTACAATGAGCAGTTCTTC

V: TRBV7-2
J: TRBJ2-3
size: NA
D: NA
CDR3: CASSLVLSRPTDTQYF
DNA: TGTGCCAGCAGCTTAGTCCTTTCTAGGCCCACAGATACGCAGTATTTT

V: TRBV27
J: TRBJ2-3
size: NA
D: NA
CDR3: CASSLTSFLVYGTDTQYF
DNA: TGTGCCAGCAGTTTGACTAGTTTTCTTGTGTACGGCACAGATACGCAGTATTTT

V: TRBV5-4
J: TRBJ2-3
size: NA
D: TRBD2
CDR3: CASSLIAGVGTDTQYF
DNA: TGTGCCAGCAGCTTGATAGCGGGAGTTGGCACAGATACGCAGTATTTT

V: TRBV5-4
J: TRBJ2-5
size: NA
D: TRBD1
CDR3: CASSLDRGPETQYF
DNA: TGTGCCAGCAGCCTGGACAGGGGGCCGGAGACCCAGTACTTC

V: TRBV4-1
J: TRBJ2-2
size: NA
D: TRBD2
CDR3: CASSRQQREHTGELFF
DNA: TGCGCCAGCAGCCGTCAACAGCGGGAGCACACCGGGGAGCTGTTTTTT

V: TRBV27
J: TRBJ2-7
size: NA
D: TRBD1
CDR3: CASSTSGQGNLYEQYF
DNA: TGTGCCAGCAGTACGTCAGGACAGGGAAATCTTTACGAGCAGTACTTC

V: TRBV7-9
J: TRBJ2-7
size: NA
D: NA
CDR3: CASSLEWYEQYF
DNA: TGTGCCAGCAGCTTAGAGTGGTACGAGCAGTACTTC

V: TRBV27
J: TRBJ2-7
size: NA
D: NA
CDR3: CASSLSSGTSEYEQYF
DNA: TGTGCCAGCAGTTTATCCTCGGGAACGTCGGAGTACGAGCAGTACTTC

V: TRBV25-1
J: TRBJ2-1
size: NA
D: TRBD1
CDR3: CASTIQRTGDEQFF
DNA: TGTGCCAGCACCATCCAGCGGACAGGCGATGAGCAGTTCTTC

V: TRBV28
J: TRBJ2-1
size: NA
D: TRBD2
CDR3: CASSAALAGGGDEQFF
DNA: TGTGCCAGCAGTGCCGCCCTGGCGGGAGGGGGCGATGAGCAGTTCTTC

V: TRBV28
J: TRBJ1-2
size: NA
D: NA
CDR3: CASSFGLNYGYTF
DNA: TGTGCCAGCAGTTTCGGGCTGAACTATGGCTACACCTTC

V: TRBV7-2
J: TRBJ2-7
size: NA
D: NA
CDR3: CASSLTPGSYEQYF
DNA: TGTGCCAGCAGCTTAACTCCAGGGTCCTACGAGCAGTACTTC

V: TRBV4-1
J: TRBJ1-1
size: NA
D: NA
CDR3: CASSQDSLTRGRRGNTEAFF
DNA: TGCGCCAGCAGCCAAGATTCACTAACGCGGGGCCGGAGAGGGAACACTGAAGCTTTCTTT

V: TRBV6-5
J: TRBJ1-6
size: NA
D: NA
CDR3: CASSSRPSGSPLHF
DNA: TGTGCCAGCAGTTCCCGACCGAGTGGGTCACCCCTCCACTTT

V: TRBV7-2
J: TRBJ2-1
size: NA
D: TRBD2
CDR3: CASSSGTSGRNEQFF
DNA: TGTGCCAGCAGCTCCGGGACTAGCGGGAGGAATGAGCAGTTCTTC

V: TRBV4-3
J: TRBJ2-7
size: NA
D: TRBD1
CDR3: CASSQGWDRPYEQYF
DNA: TGCGCCAGCAGCCAAGGCTGGGACAGGCCCTACGAGCAGTACTTC

V: TRBV27
J: TRBJ2-2
size: NA
D: TRBD1
CDR3: CASSQYRGPANTGELFF
DNA: TGTGCCAGCAGTCAATACAGGGGCCCGGCGAACACCGGGGAGCTGTTTTTT

V: TRBV2
J: TRBJ2-1
size: once
D: NA
CDR3: CASRSDFEYNEQFF
DNA: TGTGCCAGCCGTTCGGACTTCGAATACAATGAGCAGTTCTTC

V: TRBV11-2
J: TRBJ2-5
size: NA
D: TRBD2
CDR3: CASSRLGGDQYQETQYF
DNA: TGTGCCAGCAGCCGCCTCGGGGGGGACCAGTACCAAGAGACCCAGTACTTC

V: TRBV6-1
J: TRBJ1-2
size: NA
D: NA
CDR3: CASSGRFSNYGYTF
DNA: TGTGCCAGCAGTGGACGGTTCAGTAACTATGGCTACACCTTC

V: TRBV10-2
J: TRBJ2-7
size: NA
D: NA
CDR3: CASSEPGDLAMHSYEQYF
DNA: TGCGCCAGCAGTGAGCCGGGCGATCTAGCGATGCACTCCTACGAGCAGTACTTC